The following is a T cell receptor (beta chain) sequence with its context. The data were obtained in a study of blood T cells in healthy people across ages. The CDR3 covers 16 residues. The V and J ends lost 5 bases and 6 bases respectively, with 22 bases between them. Germline-derived CDR1 and CDR2 are SEHNR and FQNEAQ (reference sequence). The second PCR ran about 6 to 11 cycles with a sample-barcoded 5' primer and J-beta primers. TCRdb reanalysed the 5' RACE reads using MiXCR and keeps one entry per CDR3 protein. The table includes about 800,000 distinct CDR3 sequences, about three fifths detected once.

The sequence was obtained from a man under 40 in good health. V is TRBV7-9 and J is TRBJ1-2, with D possibly matching TRBD1 (5 bases). Specimen: blood. For the CDR3, the DNA is TGTGCCAGCAGCGGATGGGCGAAGGAGGGGACCCATGGCTACACCTTC. It specifies CASSGWAKEGTHGYTF.